One TCR beta chain is described in this entry. Only in-frame clones appear in the TCRdb table, and some are missing; sequencing was by immunoSEQ multiplex PCR. The sample shows 150,000 to 200,000 clones, around 90% of them seen only once. This entry is derived from a study of blood T cell repertoires in COVID-19. Across the study: Samples taken during acute and convalescent COVID-19 were collected in the United States, Italy and Spain.

The length of the CDR3 is 13 residues. The ends were cut back, 6 bases at V and 1 base at J, with 8 bases in the middle. Looked up from germline, CDR1 is KGHSH and CDR2 is LQKENI. This sequence joins TRBV18 and TRBJ2-3; perhaps TRBD1 as D (6 bases). Material: peripheral blood. This TCR was sampled from a man aged 50 to 60 with acute or convalescent COVID-19. The CDR3 loop is CASSYRGTDTQYF. CDR3 sequence (DNA): TGTGCCAGCTCCTACAGGGGCACAGATACGCAGTATTTT.